This passage covers 6 T cell receptor beta chains from one sample sequenced in a study of T-cell memory formation after mild COVID-19. TCRdb reprocessed the 5' RACE reads via MiXCR and lists one record per CDR3 protein. Here the sample spans tens of thousands of distinct CDR3 sequences, approximately 12% being singletons. The sequenced sample was PBMCs or a T cell subset sorted from them (not recorded which). Source of these receptors: a man aged 18 to 30 who had mild COVID-19 (a few samples of this study predate the infection). Cell type and time point are not known.

The rearrangement joins TRBV6-1 to TRBJ2-1; TRBD2 matches 8 bases. This CDR3 spans 15 amino acids. With 2 bases clipped from V and 7 bases from J, the junction kept 7 bases outside the gene matches. Germline V gives CDR1 MNHNS, CDR2 SASEGT. CDR3 coding DNA: TGTGCCAGCAGTGAACACAGCGGGGGCTTGAATGAGCAGTTCTTC. Its protein is CASSEHSGGLNEQFF.

The V gene is TRBV6-5, the J gene TRBJ2-3; D not certain. The V gene lost 5 bases and the J gene lost 3 bases, with 12 bases spanning the gap. CDR3 size: 14 residues. The germline V gene has CDR1 MNHEY and CDR2 SVGAGI. CDR3 coding DNA: TGTGCCAGCAGTCGTGGGTTCTCAACAGATACGCAGTATTTT. This codes for CASSRGFSTDTQYF.

Many counts were recorded for this clonotype. The CDR3 sequence is CASHRDTQETQYF. The CDR3, as DNA: TGTGCTTCACATCGGGACACCCAAGAGACCCAGTACTTC. V and J are TRBV6-2 or TRBV6-3 and TRBJ2-5, with a weak D call TRBD1 (6 bases). Germline assignment: CDR1 MNHEY and CDR2 SVGEGT. This CDR3 contains 13 residues.

In this sample, this clonotype turned up many times. The chain links TRBV19 to TRBJ2-2; 13 bases align to TRBD2. Germline V CDR1 and CDR2: LNHDA, SQIVND (reference sequence). This CDR3 is 16 amino acids long. V shed 8 bases and J 7 bases; nucleotides not matched to a gene: 10. The CDR3: CASSRTSGGRVGELFF. CDR3 coding DNA: TGTGCCAGTTCGAGGACTAGCGGGGGTAGGGTCGGGGAGCTGTTTTTT.

This clonotype was counted a few times. The chain employs TRBV18 and TRBJ2-1; the match to TRBD1 covers 9 bases. The V gene's germline CDR1 is KGHSH and CDR2 LQKENI. This CDR3 comprises 15 residues. The junction had 9 bases not matched to a gene; V was cut back by 6 bases and J by 6 bases. The DNA for the CDR3 is TGTGCCAGCTCCTGGCAACAGGGGGCCTCCAATGAGCAGTTCTTC. This encodes CASSWQQGASNEQFF.

This clonotype was counted only a few times. This chain links TRBV5-1 with TRBJ2-3; D is unresolved. V lost 0 bases to trimming and J lost 5 bases, with 16 bases between them. Germline V gene data show CDR1 as SGHRS and CDR2 as YFSETQ. The CDR3 totals 16 residues. Here the CDR3 DNA reads TGCGCCAGCAGCTTGGCTGGGTTCCCGACCGGAGATACGCAGTATTTT. The encoded protein is CASSLAGFPTGDTQYF.